Reported below is one T cell receptor (beta chain). The method was immunoSEQ multiplex PCR; TCRdb's version includes in-frame clones alone and lacks a portion of them. Among 140,000 to 150,000 clones listed, more than 75% were seen once. The data are from a study of blood T cell repertoires in COVID-19. As for the study in general: Samples representing acute and convalescent COVID-19 were sourced from the United States, Italy and Spain.

Per germline, CDR1 SGHRS and CDR2 YFSETQ. V trimming: 1 base; J trimming: 4 bases; junction bases outside the gene matches: 7. There are 16 residues in the CDR3. The TCR was taken from a man aged 55 to 69 with active or convalescent COVID-19. Material: peripheral blood. The gene calls are TRBV5-1 and TRBJ2-3, with 9 bases lining up with TRBD2. This chain's CDR3 is CASSLPGLARSDTQYF. The DNA of the CDR3 is TGCGCCAGCAGCTTGCCGGGACTAGCCCGGTCAGATACGCAGTATTTT. Full variable domain (missing parts from reference TRBV5-1 and TRBJ2-3): KAGVTQTPRYLIKTRGQQVTLSCSPISGHRSVSWYQQTPGQGLQFLFEYFSETQRNKGNFPGRFSGRQFSNSRSEMNVSTLELGDSALYLCASSLPGLARSDTQYFGPGTRLTVL.